The present TCR beta chain was sequenced within a study of cytomegalovirus exposure and HLA in healthy donors. As for the study in general: The same platform as the roughly 630 first-cohort repertoires was used for the roughly 130 validation repertoires, a later analysis reported.

Findings and limits, study-wide: TCR beta chains numbering some 160 were designated cytomegalovirus-associated.

This table comes from immunoSEQ multiplex PCR, and its TCRdb copy is limited to in-frame clones, with some not included. The sample includes 190,000 or so clones, roughly 80% of them seen just once. As concerns this clone: Antigen specificity is unknown.

The CDR3 spans 13 residues. In germline, CDR1 is SNHLY, CDR2 FYNNEI. Trimming left V 6 bases short and J 0 bases short, with 8 bases between. Material: PBMCs. This receptor was taken from a young woman in good health and CMV-seropositive. The genes are TRBV2 and TRBJ1-2, with no clear D. The CDR3 loop reads CASRGDSNYGYTF. DNA of the CDR3: TGTGCCAGCAGGGGAGACTCTAACTATGGCTACACCTTC.